This T cell receptor beta chain appears in the sequencing data of a study of blood T cell repertoires in COVID-19 (dated by TCRdb to the early 2020s). About the investigation overall: Samples from collaborators originated in the United States, Italy and Spain and spanned both the acute and convalescent phases of COVID-19. The prospective study material was composed of cDNA or gDNA derived from T cells, B-cell-depleted T cells, or PBMCs. Deeply sampled blood TCRbeta repertoires from subjects exposed to, actively infected with, or recovered from COVID-19 were included in the dataset. A freely available public database, intended as a resource for researchers studying the immune response to SARS-CoV-2, is where the repertoires were released. The samples were drawn from two sources: the first 160 participants of the ongoing ImmuneRACE study, and over 950 subjects contributed by 6 global collaborators. The sample metadata nearly always contained a de-identified subject ID, COVID-19 status, age in years and sex. Where available, HLA class I and class II types were obtained from metadata supplied by the sample provider rather than from assay-based typing. What the research found in general, with its limitations: The quantity of clinical and demographic metadata differed by source and by participant and was supplied without curation.

The V and J ends are trimmed by 6 bases and 0 bases, leaving 8 bases between them. Looking up the germline V gene yields CDR1 MDHEN and CDR2 SYDVKM. Counted from cysteine to phenylalanine, this CDR3 has 13 amino acids. Of the read, only the CDR3 DNA is kept; its 39 bases are in frame from base 1. Comment on this clone: Its antigen is still unknown. Base qualities are missing; no much larger clone stands one base away.

Collaborating institutions collected whole blood in K2EDTA tubes following their own protocols. For TCRbeta analysis, collaborators shipped samples in one of three forms: frozen whole blood, isolated PBMCs, or DNA extracted from either of those sample types. TCRbeta CDR3 regions were amplified from genomic DNA using the immunoSEQ Assay, a bias-controlled multiplex PCR. In the source study's methods: Within the assay, amplification of reference gene primers was used to estimate how many nucleated cells each sample contained. To quantify the absolute abundance of each unique TCRbeta CDR3 rearrangement, sequence reads were collapsed and filtered. For each sample, productive Simpson clonality was calculated as the square root of Simpson's diversity index across productive rearrangements. Here the immuneACCESS table is served through TCRdb, limited to in-frame sequences with V and J called. Missing clones are a known gap in these copies; in checked studies unresolved V genes cover under half, and the rest lacks a known reason. V and J calls and clone size come straight from that table; D and trimming were deduced from the DNA. The sample table lists roughly 200,000 clones, approximately 83% of them with a count of one. Clones ranked in the top ten supply about 4.4% of the sample.

This TCR was recovered from a man aged 50 to 59 with active or convalescent COVID-19. Sequenced input: peripheral blood. The V gene is TRBV28 and the J gene is TRBJ1-2; a tentative D call is TRBD1 (5 bases match). CDR3 reads: CASRGAANYGYTF. The nucleotide sequence reads TGTGCCAGCAGAGGGGCCGCTAACTATGGCTACACCTTC.